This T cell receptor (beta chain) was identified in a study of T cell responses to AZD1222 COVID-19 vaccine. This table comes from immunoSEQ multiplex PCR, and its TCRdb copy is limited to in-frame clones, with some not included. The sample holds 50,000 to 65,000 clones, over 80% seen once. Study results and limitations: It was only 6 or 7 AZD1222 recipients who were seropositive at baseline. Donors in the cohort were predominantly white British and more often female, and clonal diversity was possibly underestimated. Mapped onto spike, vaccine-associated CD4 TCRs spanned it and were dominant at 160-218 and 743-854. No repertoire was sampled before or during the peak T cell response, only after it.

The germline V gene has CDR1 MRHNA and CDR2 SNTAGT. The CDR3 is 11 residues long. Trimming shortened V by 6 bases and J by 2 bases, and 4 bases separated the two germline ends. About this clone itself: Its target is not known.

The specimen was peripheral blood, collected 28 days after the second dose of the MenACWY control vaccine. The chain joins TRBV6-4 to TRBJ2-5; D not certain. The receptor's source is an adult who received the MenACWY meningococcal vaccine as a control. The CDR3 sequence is CASSTQETQYF. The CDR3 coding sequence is TGTGCCAGCAGCACGCAAGAGACCCAGTACTTC.